These T cell receptor beta chains were read from a single sample in a study of control samples from healthy donors and cancer patients. The table came from immunoSEQ multiplex PCR; TCRdb's copy has only in-frame clones and leaves some out. This repertoire shows fewer than 120,000 clones, roughly 88% found once; its top ten account for approximately 3.7%. The specimen was PBMCs. The receptors were gathered from a woman aged 55-75 years with lung cancer. CDR3s include the opening cysteine and the closing phenylalanine or tryptophan. The order of the fields is V gene, J gene, clone size, D gene, CDR3 protein, CDR3 DNA. The D gene is left open where the match is weak. Some rows have no size entry. The others give once, few or many, or a class for an expanded clone.

V: TRBV18
J: TRBJ1-1
size: -
D: TRBD1
CDR3: CASSMDRMNTEAFF
DNA: TGTGCCAGCTCGATGGACAGGATGAACACTGAAGCTTTCTTT

V: TRBV29-1
J: TRBJ1-1
size: -
D: -
CDR3: CSVELQLNTEAFF
DNA: TGCAGCGTTGAGTTACAGCTGAACACTGAAGCTTTCTTT

V: TRBV27
J: TRBJ1-2
size: once
D: TRBD1
CDR3: CASSLTGNYGYTF
DNA: TGTGCCAGCAGTTTGACAGGGAACTATGGCTACACCTTC

V: TRBV7-9
J: TRBJ1-3
size: few
D: -
CDR3: CASSLEAGAGNTIYF
DNA: TGTGCCAGCTCCCTCGAGGCGGGGGCTGGAAACACCATATATTTT

V: TRBV9
J: TRBJ1-6
size: -
D: -
CDR3: CASSPRGEYSPLHF
DNA: TGTGCCAGCAGCCCCCGGGGGGAATACTCACCCCTCCACTTT

V: TRBV28
J: TRBJ2-7
size: -
D: -
CDR3: CASSSPRTAYEQYF
DNA: TGTGCCAGCAGCTCCCCCCGGACGGCTTACGAGCAGTACTTC

V: TRBV28
J: TRBJ2-1
size: -
D: -
CDR3: CASSSPTSEQFF
DNA: TGTGCCAGCAGCTCCCCAACCTCGGAGCAGTTCTTC

V: TRBV7-9
J: TRBJ1-1
size: -
D: -
CDR3: CASSLGENTEAFF
DNA: TGTGCCAGCAGCTTAGGGGAGAACACTGAAGCTTTCTTT

V: TRBV3-1/TRBV3-2
J: TRBJ1-1
size: -
D: -
CDR3: CASSHIYQRTSRTEAFF
DNA: TGTGCCAGCAGCCACATTTATCAACGGACCTCGAGGACTGAAGCTTTCTTT

V: TRBV25-1
J: TRBJ2-7
size: -
D: TRBD1
CDR3: CASSGQSRDRPTYEQYF
DNA: TGTGCCAGCAGTGGGCAGTCCCGGGACAGACCAACCTACGAGCAGTACTTC

V: TRBV3-1/TRBV3-2
J: TRBJ1-4
size: few
D: TRBD1
CDR3: CASSADRVMSTNEKLFF
DNA: TGTGCCAGCAGCGCAGACAGGGTCATGTCAACTAATGAAAAACTGTTTTTT

V: TRBV5-5
J: TRBJ1-4
size: -
D: TRBD1
CDR3: CASSFWTGFNEKLFF
DNA: TGTGCCAGCAGCTTTTGGACAGGGTTTAATGAAAAACTGTTTTTT

V: TRBV7-8
J: TRBJ1-1
size: -
D: -
CDR3: CASSLSDTEAFF
DNA: TGTGCCAGCAGCTTATCAGACACTGAAGCTTTCTTT

V: TRBV4-3
J: TRBJ2-2
size: -
D: -
CDR3: CASSQQPFDRSYTGELFF
DNA: TGCGCCAGCAGCCAACAACCGTTTGACAGGAGCTACACCGGGGAGCTGTTTTTT

V: TRBV11-3
J: TRBJ1-2
size: -
D: TRBD1
CDR3: CASSLVQGSYGYTF
DNA: TGTGCCAGCAGCTTAGTACAGGGGTCCTATGGCTACACCTTC

V: TRBV5-1
J: TRBJ2-2
size: -
D: -
CDR3: CASSPPSQGPTGELFF
DNA: TGCGCCAGCAGCCCTCCCTCCCAGGGCCCCACCGGGGAGCTGTTTTTT

V: TRBV5-8
J: TRBJ2-5
size: -
D: -
CDR3: CASSRQGGETQYF
DNA: TGTGCCAGCAGCCGACAGGGAGGAGAGACCCAGTACTTC

V: TRBV29-1
J: TRBJ1-2
size: -
D: TRBD1
CDR3: CSVSPDRGGYTF
DNA: TGCAGCGTGAGTCCCGACAGGGGTGGCTACACCTTC

V: TRBV2
J: TRBJ2-1
size: -
D: TRBD2
CDR3: CASSLAGGFNEQFF
DNA: TGTGCCAGCAGCCTAGCGGGGGGGTTCAATGAGCAGTTCTTC

V: TRBV2
J: TRBJ1-2
size: few
D: -
CDR3: CASRPDNYGYTF
DNA: TGTGCCAGCAGACCCGATAACTATGGCTACACCTTC

V: TRBV5-5
J: TRBJ2-2
size: -
D: TRBD1
CDR3: CASSFGQGPGVGELFF
DNA: TGTGCCAGCAGCTTTGGACAGGGACCGGGAGTCGGGGAGCTGTTTTTT

V: TRBV30
J: TRBJ2-1
size: -
D: -
CDR3: CAWSVLGRSSYNEQFF
DNA: TGTGCCTGGAGTGTCCTAGGGCGAAGCTCCTACAATGAGCAGTTCTTC

V: TRBV7-8
J: TRBJ2-3
size: -
D: -
CDR3: CASSLAEHTDTQYF
DNA: TGTGCCAGCAGCTTAGCGGAACACACAGATACGCAGTATTTT

V: TRBV5-1
J: TRBJ2-1
size: -
D: -
CDR3: CASSLPSGRDEQFF
DNA: TGCGCCAGCAGCTTGCCGTCGGGAAGGGATGAGCAGTTCTTC

V: TRBV4-2
J: TRBJ2-3
size: -
D: -
CDR3: CASGSTDTQYF
DNA: TGTGCCAGCGGGTCCACAGATACGCAGTATTTT

V: TRBV4-2
J: TRBJ1-1
size: -
D: TRBD1
CDR3: CASSQPGQGAFRYTEAFF
DNA: TGTGCCAGCAGCCAGCCGGGACAGGGGGCTTTTCGGTACACTGAAGCTTTCTTT

V: TRBV6-2/TRBV6-3
J: TRBJ1-4
size: -
D: -
CDR3: CASSDRVGAEKLFF
DNA: TGTGCCAGCAGCGACCGGGTTGGGGCCGAAAAACTGTTTTTT

V: TRBV6-5
J: TRBJ1-5
size: -
D: TRBD1
CDR3: CASSYTYTGVNQPQHF
DNA: TGTGCCAGCAGTTACACCTATACAGGGGTCAATCAGCCCCAGCATTTT

V: TRBV25-1
J: TRBJ2-6
size: -
D: -
CDR3: CASSESRTASGANVLTF
DNA: TGTGCCAGCAGTGAATCCCGGACAGCATCTGGGGCCAACGTCCTGACTTTC

V: TRBV28
J: TRBJ1-5
size: few
D: TRBD1
CDR3: CASSTPGQGNQPQHF
DNA: TGTGCCAGCAGTACTCCGGGACAGGGCAATCAGCCCCAGCATTTT

V: TRBV18
J: TRBJ2-3
size: -
D: TRBD1
CDR3: CASSPFGTGTDTQYF
DNA: TGTGCCAGCTCACCATTCGGGACAGGCACAGATACGCAGTATTTT

V: TRBV5-6
J: TRBJ1-2
size: -
D: TRBD1
CDR3: CASSTDPTGFYGYTF
DNA: TGTGCCAGCAGCACGGACCCGACAGGGTTCTATGGCTACACCTTC

V: TRBV7-9
J: TRBJ2-1
size: -
D: TRBD2
CDR3: CASRGRTSSYNEQFF
DNA: TGTGCCAGCAGGGGACGGACTAGCTCTTACAATGAGCAGTTCTTC

V: TRBV5-8
J: TRBJ2-3
size: -
D: -
CDR3: CASSLVVDTSLHTQYF
DNA: TGTGCCAGCAGCTTGGTGGTGGACACCAGCCTACATACGCAGTATTTT

V: TRBV27
J: TRBJ2-3
size: -
D: TRBD2
CDR3: CASSRYSGRPTDTQYF
DNA: TGTGCCAGCAGTAGATATAGCGGGAGGCCCACAGATACGCAGTATTTT

V: TRBV6-5
J: TRBJ2-2
size: few
D: -
CDR3: CASSYRGAVGELFF
DNA: TGTGCCAGCAGTTACCGGGGGGCGGTCGGGGAGCTGTTTTTT

V: TRBV5-4
J: TRBJ2-7
size: -
D: TRBD1
CDR3: CASSLVGTGSFEQYF
DNA: TGTGCCAGCAGCTTGGTTGGGACAGGGTCGTTCGAGCAGTACTTC

V: TRBV7-2
J: TRBJ2-1
size: -
D: -
CDR3: CASSFPLGTNEQFF
DNA: TGTGCCAGCAGCTTCCCCTTGGGGACCAATGAGCAGTTCTTC

V: TRBV27
J: TRBJ1-1
size: -
D: TRBD1
CDR3: CASRTGGSGYTEAFF
DNA: TGTGCCAGCAGAACAGGGGGCAGTGGGTACACTGAAGCTTTCTTT

V: TRBV24-1
J: TRBJ2-5
size: -
D: -
CDR3: CATSDPRTALTQYF
DNA: TGTGCCACCAGTGACCCGAGGACAGCCTTGACCCAGTACTTC

V: TRBV6-1
J: TRBJ2-7
size: -
D: TRBD2
CDR3: CASSEQGLAGRHEQYF
DNA: TGTGCCAGCAGTGAACAAGGACTAGCGGGTCGCCACGAGCAGTACTTC

V: TRBV2
J: TRBJ1-1
size: few
D: -
CDR3: CASRGASTEAFF
DNA: TGTGCCAGCAGGGGGGCGAGCACTGAAGCTTTCTTT

V: TRBV6-2/TRBV6-3
J: TRBJ2-7
size: -
D: -
CDR3: CASSFTPDSSSYEQYF
DNA: TGTGCCAGCAGTTTTACCCCGGACAGTAGCTCCTACGAGCAGTACTTC

V: TRBV6-5
J: TRBJ1-2
size: -
D: -
CDR3: CASSYSGGYGYTF
DNA: TGTGCCAGCAGTTACTCGGGCGGTTATGGCTACACCTTC

V: TRBV11-3
J: TRBJ2-1
size: -
D: TRBD2
CDR3: CATTSGGHNEQFF
DNA: TGTGCCACCACCTCGGGAGGGCACAATGAGCAGTTCTTC

V: TRBV6-5
J: TRBJ2-7
size: -
D: -
CDR3: CASRLETGPYEQYF
DNA: TGTGCCAGCAGGCTCGAAACCGGTCCCTACGAGCAGTACTTC

V: TRBV7-9
J: TRBJ1-1
size: once
D: -
CDR3: CASSPNEDSRMNTEAFF
DNA: TGTGCCAGCAGCCCTAACGAGGACAGTAGAATGAACACTGAAGCTTTCTTT

V: TRBV3-1/TRBV3-2
J: TRBJ2-7
size: -
D: -
CDR3: CASSQEGVYEQYF
DNA: TGTGCCAGCAGCCAAGAAGGAGTCTACGAGCAGTACTTC

V: TRBV11-2
J: TRBJ1-5
size: -
D: -
CDR3: CASSLWDNQPQHF
DNA: TGTGCCAGCAGCTTGTGGGACAATCAGCCCCAGCATTTT

V: TRBV4-1
J: TRBJ1-2
size: -
D: TRBD1
CDR3: CASSQGVLSGGDYGYTF
DNA: TGCGCCAGCAGCCAAGGTGTTCTATCAGGGGGGGACTATGGCTACACCTTC